Below are 20 T cell receptor beta chains sequenced from a single sample in a study of vaccination effects on CD4 cells after COVID-19. Upon completion of 10 to 11 days in culture, CD4+ T cells were isolated. Each person got two doses of an mRNA SARS-CoV-2 vaccine, BNT162b2 or mRNA-1273. For these TCRs, the target antigens are not known. Measured with immunoSEQ multiplex PCR; TCRdb has only the in-frame clones, and not every one. The table includes 70,000 or so clones, around 73% detected once. The material sequenced was CD4+ T cells from PBMCs cultured without peptide, taken after COVID-19 vaccination. The receptors derive from a human donor who received a COVID-19 vaccine.

The rearrangement uses TRBV5-4 and TRBJ2-5; the match to TRBD2 covers 8 bases. The CDR3 length is 13 residues. Germline trimming cut 10 bases from V and 5 bases from J; bases unmatched to any gene: 10. Germline V gene data show CDR1 as SGHNT and CDR2 as YYREEE (reference sequence). CDR3 amino acids: CAASGTSMETQYF. The CDR3 DNA is TGTGCCGCGTCCGGGACTAGTATGGAGACCCAGTACTTC.

The chain links TRBV5-1 to TRBJ1-1; no firm D call. V lost 0 bases, J lost 2 bases, and 14 bases lay in between. Looked up from germline, CDR1 is SGHRS and CDR2 is YFSETQ. The CDR3 sequence is 16 residues long. The CDR3 DNA reads TGCGCCAGCAGCTTGGAGGCCCCGGAGGAAAACACTGAAGCTTTCTTT. It specifies CASSLEAPEENTEAFF. The full variable domain, with the rest looked up from reference TRBV5-1 and TRBJ1-1, is KAGVTQTPRYLIKTRGQQVTLSCSPISGHRSVSWYQQTPGQGLQFLFEYFSETQRNKGNFPGRFSGRQFSNSRSEMNVSTLELGDSALYLCASSLEAPEENTEAFFGQGTRLTVV.

V and J are TRBV7-3 and TRBJ2-7, with 7 bases matching TRBD1. The CDR3 loop spans 15 amino acids. Germline lookup yields CDR1 SGHTA and CDR2 FQGTGA. With V trimmed by 4 bases and J by 4 bases, 10 bases remained unmatched. The CDR3 region has the DNA TGTGCCAGCAGCTCCAGGGACAGCCGTGGTTACGAGCAGTACGTC. Amino acid sequence: CASSSRDSRGYEQYV.

The rearrangement links TRBV19 to TRBJ2-5, with 12 bases aligning to TRBD1. Germline lookup yields CDR1 LNHDA and CDR2 SQIVND (reference sequence). V lost 7 bases and J lost 6; bases outside the gene matches: 9. This CDR3 spans 15 amino acids. The CDR3: CASTPGTGGVKTQYF. In nucleotides, the CDR3 is TGTGCCAGTACCCCCGGGACAGGGGGCGTTAAGACCCAGTACTTC.

This chain uses TRBV2 with TRBJ1-5; 8 bases line up with TRBD1. The trim removed 4 bases at V and 7 bases at J, leaving 6 bases unmatched. The CDR3 runs 14 residues. CDR1 SNHLY and CDR2 FYNNEI come from the germline V gene. The chain's CDR3 is CASSVTGGNQPQHF. In DNA, the CDR3 is TGTGCCAGCAGTGTCACAGGGGGTAACCAGCCCCAGCATTTT.

The chain combines TRBV6-5 with TRBJ1-1; possibly TRBD1 for D (6 bases). The CDR3 extends over 14 amino acids. The V end lost 5 bases, the J end lost 9 bases, and 19 bases lay between the germline ends. Germline assignment: CDR1 MNHEY and CDR2 SVGAGI. Here the CDR3 DNA reads TGTGCCAGCAGTCGAGAGGGGGATCAACCCAAAGCTTTCTTT. Translated: CASSREGDQPKAFF.

The chain combines TRBV4-3 with TRBJ2-7; TRBD1 matches at 10 bases. The CDR3 length is 16 residues. Germline V gene lookup returns CDR1 LGHNA and CDR2 YSLEER. The V and J ends lost 0 bases and 4 bases, in that order; junction bases with no gene match: 6. Written as DNA, the CDR3 is TGCGCCAGCAGCCAAGATCAGACAGGGGGCTCGTACGAGCAGTACGTC. As protein: CASSQDQTGGSYEQYV.

This clone was found a few times. The chain uses TRBV6-5 and TRBJ1-2; 7 nucleotides align to TRBD1. The CDR3 is 15 amino acids. Germline loops: CDR1 MNHEY, CDR2 SVGAGI. V dropped 6 bases and J dropped 4; count of bases not matched to a gene: 11. The CDR3 here is CASSQGVGTTYGYTF. CDR3 sequence (DNA): TGTGCCAGCAGCCAGGGGGTTGGGACTACCTATGGCTACACCTTC.

The V gene is TRBV18, the J gene TRBJ1-5; D may be TRBD1 (6 bases). There are 15 residues in the CDR3. Trimming took 3 bases from V and 3 from J, leaving 12 bases between them. Germline V CDR1 and CDR2: KGHSH, LQKENI. The CDR3 loop reads CASSPTDSNNQPQHF. DNA for the CDR3: TGTGCCAGCTCACCCACGGACAGTAACAATCAGCCCCAGCATTTT.

This clone has just one count. This chain connects TRBV29-1 to TRBJ1-2, with 10 bases fitting TRBD1. Germline V gives CDR1 SQVTM, CDR2 ANQGSEA. J lost 4 bases, V lost 3 bases, and 2 bases had no gene match. The CDR3 sequence is 13 residues long. The CDR3 loop is CSVEGTGVYGYTF. DNA for the CDR3: TGCAGCGTTGAGGGGACAGGGGTCTATGGCTACACCTTC. Drawing the rest from reference TRBV29-1 and TRBJ1-2, the complete variable domain is SAVISQKPSRDICQRGTSLTIQCQVDSQVTMMFWYRQQPGQSLTLIATANQGSEATYESGFVIDKFPISRPNLTFSTLTVSNMSPEDSSIYLCSVEGTGVYGYTFGSGTRLTVV.

This chain connects TRBV11-2 to TRBJ2-2; 12 bases match TRBD2. This CDR3 is 18 amino acids long. Germline lookup yields CDR1 SGHAT and CDR2 FQNNGV. V shed 5 bases and J 1 base; nucleotides not matched to a gene: 8. In DNA form, the CDR3 reads TGTGCCAGCAGCAACAACCCGGGACTAGCGGGGAACACCGGGGAGCTGTTTTTT. Translation: CASSNNPGLAGNTGELFF.

The V call is TRBV28, the J call TRBJ1-2; D not resolved. Deletions cut 2 bases from V and 9 bases from J, with 16 bases between. This CDR3 contains 14 residues. The germline V gene encodes CDR1 MDHEN and CDR2 SYDVKM. The CDR3 region is CASSLPARGGSYTF. CDR3 bases: TGTGCCAGCAGTTTACCGGCCCGAGGAGGTAGCTACACCTTC.

The chain carries TRBV19 and TRBJ2-5; 10 bases line up with TRBD1. The CDR3 sequence is 16 residues long. The trim removed 3 bases at V and 4 bases at J, leaving 8 bases unmatched. Looked up from germline, CDR1 is LNHDA and CDR2 is SQIVND (reference sequence). The CDR3 reads CASSILGTGEGETQYF. The CDR3 bases are TGTGCCAGTAGTATTTTAGGGACAGGGGAGGGAGAGACCCAGTACTTC.

The chain uses TRBV12-3 or TRBV12-4 and TRBJ1-1, with D uncertain. The germline V and J ends were trimmed by 9 bases and 4 bases, with 15 bases remaining between them. The CDR3 covers 13 residues. The CDR3 DNA is TGTGCCAGTTGCCTCTTTGCATCCACTGAAGCTTTCTTT. This translates into CASCLFASTEAFF.

This rearrangement joins TRBV6-5 to TRBJ1-1, with D hard to call. Trimming pared 5 bases from V and 0 bases from J, leaving 13 bases between. CDR3 size: 15 residues. Germline V CDR1 and CDR2: MNHEY, SVGAGI. The CDR3 sequence: CASSQYPGVNTEAFF. The CDR3 region has the DNA TGTGCCAGCAGTCAATACCCTGGGGTGAACACTGAAGCTTTCTTT.

This clone was found a few times. CDR3 protein: CASSFKAGQEQYV. DNA for the CDR3: TGTGCCAGCAGTTTCAAGGCAGGGCAGGAGCAGTACGTC. The V call is TRBV28, the J call TRBJ2-7; TRBD1 is a possible D gene (5 bases). V was trimmed by 3 bases and J by 7 bases, leaving 13 bases between them. Germline V gene data show CDR1 as MDHEN and CDR2 as SYDVKM. The CDR3 covers 13 residues.

The V gene is TRBV4-1, the J gene TRBJ2-7, with D maybe TRBD2 (6 bases). The CDR3 consists of 15 residues. Germline loops: CDR1 MGHRA, CDR2 YSYEKL. V was shortened by 1 base and J by 3 bases, with 13 bases between the two germline ends. The CDR3 spells CASSQAGPGGYEQYV. CDR3 DNA sequence: TGCGCCAGCAGCCAAGCGGGCCCCGGGGGCTACGAGCAGTACGTC.

The table lists this clone with a count of one. The chain is built from TRBV5-1 and TRBJ2-7, with D hard to call. The CDR3 runs 12 residues. CDR1 and CDR2 from the germline V gene are SGHRS and YFSETQ. V shed 0 bases and J shed 6 bases, with 7 bases lying between them. Here the CDR3 reads CASSLVGGEQYV. CDR3 in DNA: TGCGCCAGCAGCTTGGTGGGCGGCGAGCAGTACGTC.

The chain carries TRBV4-1 and TRBJ2-5; D is uncertain. CDR3 length equals 14 residues. V lost 0 bases and J lost 4, with 9 bases in between. Germline values: CDR1 MGHRA, CDR2 YSYEKL. The CDR3 region is CASSQERWRETQYF. As DNA, the CDR3 is TGCGCCAGCAGCCAAGAAAGGTGGCGAGAGACCCAGTACTTC.

The CDR3 sequence is CASRDQLGEQYV. The CDR3 coding sequence is TGCGCCAGCAGGGACCAGCTCGGGGAGCAGTACGTC. The genes are TRBV5-1 and TRBJ2-7; D is undetermined. Per the germline V gene, CDR1 is SGHRS and CDR2 is YFSETQ. Between the trimmed V and J ends, which lost 5 bases and 7 bases, there was a span of 13 bases. The CDR3 length is 12 residues.